This T cell receptor beta chain is drawn from a study of regulatory T cells in long-lasting Graves disease. Germline lookup yields CDR1 SGHVS and CDR2 FQNEAQ. The V end was cut by 1 base, the J end by 5 bases, with 11 bases between. This CDR3 comprises 15 residues. Combining iRepertoire HTBI primers with Arm-PCR of CDR3 regions, the authors built TCR beta libraries. Via MiXCR, TCRdb re-called the multiplex PCR reads, giving one row per CDR3 protein. Of around 250,000 distinct CDR3 sequences listed, approximately 18% were seen once; the top ten hold roughly 15%. As to time point: newly diagnosed GD, antithyroid drugs for less than 3 months. From RNA extracted from PBMCs, the TCR library was made. Graves' disease diagnoses followed American Thyroid Association guidelines. This clonotype was seen repeatedly, ten times or more. The sample also formed part of further work on T cells in Graves' hyperthyroidism and ophthalmopathy. As that report states: A first-round RT-PCR of the TCR CDR3 used the HTBI primer set. Most expanded thyroid clonotypes above 0.001 also appeared in blood. Median prediction lead before ophthalmopathy onset was six to eight months with the model.

The rearrangement joins TRBV7-8 to TRBJ1-4; D remains ambiguous. The receptor's source is a woman aged 25 to 39 with Graves disease. This material consisted of peripheral blood mononuclear cells (PBMCs), taken at new diagnosis, from a patient treated with antithyroid drugs. CDR3 DNA: TGTGCCAGCAGCTTAGAGTGGATTACAAATGAAAAACTGTTTTTT. Its translation is CASSLEWITNEKLFF.